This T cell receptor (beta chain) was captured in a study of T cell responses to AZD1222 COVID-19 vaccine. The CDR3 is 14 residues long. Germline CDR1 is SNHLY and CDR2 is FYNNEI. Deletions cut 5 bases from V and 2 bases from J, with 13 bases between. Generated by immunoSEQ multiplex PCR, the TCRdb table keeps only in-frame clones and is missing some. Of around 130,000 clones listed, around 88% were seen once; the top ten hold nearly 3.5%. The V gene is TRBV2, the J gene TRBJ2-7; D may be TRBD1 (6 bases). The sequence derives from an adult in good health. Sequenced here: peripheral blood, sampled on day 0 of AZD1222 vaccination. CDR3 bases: TGTGCCAGCAGTTATGACAGGAATGCCTACGAGCAGTACTTC. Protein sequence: CASSYDRNAYEQYF.